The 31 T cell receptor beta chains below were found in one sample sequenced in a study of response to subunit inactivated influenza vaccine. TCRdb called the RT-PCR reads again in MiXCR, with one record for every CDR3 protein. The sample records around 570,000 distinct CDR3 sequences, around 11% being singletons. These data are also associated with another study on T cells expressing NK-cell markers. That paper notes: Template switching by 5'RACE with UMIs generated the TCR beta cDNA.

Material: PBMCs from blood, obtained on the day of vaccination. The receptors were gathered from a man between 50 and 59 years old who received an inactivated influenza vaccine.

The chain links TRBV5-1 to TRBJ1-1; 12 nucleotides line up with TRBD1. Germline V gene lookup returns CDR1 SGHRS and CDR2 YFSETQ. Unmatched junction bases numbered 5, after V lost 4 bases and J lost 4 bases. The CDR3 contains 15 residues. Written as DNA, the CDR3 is TGCGCCAGCAGCCAGGGACAGGGGGCGCCCACTGAAGCTTTCTTT. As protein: CASSQGQGAPTEAFF.

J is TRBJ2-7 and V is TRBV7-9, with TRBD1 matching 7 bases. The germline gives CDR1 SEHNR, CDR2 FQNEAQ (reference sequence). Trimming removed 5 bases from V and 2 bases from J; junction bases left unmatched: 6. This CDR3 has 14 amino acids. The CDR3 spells CASSRDSAPYEQYF. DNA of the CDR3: TGTGCCAGCAGCCGGGACAGTGCACCCTACGAGCAGTACTTC. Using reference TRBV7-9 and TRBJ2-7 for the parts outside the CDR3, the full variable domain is DTGVSQNPRHKITKRGQNVTFRCDPISEHNRLYWYRQTLGQGPEFLTYFQNEAQLEKSRLLSDRFSAERPKGSFSTLEIQRTEQGDSAMYLCASSRDSAPYEQYFGPGTRLTVT.

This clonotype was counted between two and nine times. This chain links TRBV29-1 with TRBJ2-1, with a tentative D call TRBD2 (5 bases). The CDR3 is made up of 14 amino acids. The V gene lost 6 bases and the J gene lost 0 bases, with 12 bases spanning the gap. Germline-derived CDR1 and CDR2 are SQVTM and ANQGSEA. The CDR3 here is CSVLDWGSYNEQFF. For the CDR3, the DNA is TGCAGCGTGCTGGACTGGGGCTCCTACAATGAGCAGTTCTTC.

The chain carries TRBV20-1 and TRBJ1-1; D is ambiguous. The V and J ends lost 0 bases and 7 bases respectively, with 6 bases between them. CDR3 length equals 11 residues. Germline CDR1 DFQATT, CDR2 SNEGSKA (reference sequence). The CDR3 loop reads CSARDPSEAFF. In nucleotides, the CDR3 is TGCAGTGCTAGAGATCCCAGTGAAGCTTTCTTT.

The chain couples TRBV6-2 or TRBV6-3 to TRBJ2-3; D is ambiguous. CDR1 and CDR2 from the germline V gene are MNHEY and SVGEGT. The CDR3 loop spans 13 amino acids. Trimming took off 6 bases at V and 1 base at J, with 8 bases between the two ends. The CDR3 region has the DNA TGTGCCAGCAGCTCCAGCCGCACAGATACGCAGTATTTT. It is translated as CASSSSRTDTQYF.

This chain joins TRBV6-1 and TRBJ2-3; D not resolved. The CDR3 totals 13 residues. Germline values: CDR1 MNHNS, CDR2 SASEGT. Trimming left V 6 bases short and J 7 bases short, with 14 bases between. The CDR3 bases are TGTGCCAGCAGCAGCCCCCTAACAAATACGCAGTATTTT. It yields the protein CASSSPLTNTQYF.

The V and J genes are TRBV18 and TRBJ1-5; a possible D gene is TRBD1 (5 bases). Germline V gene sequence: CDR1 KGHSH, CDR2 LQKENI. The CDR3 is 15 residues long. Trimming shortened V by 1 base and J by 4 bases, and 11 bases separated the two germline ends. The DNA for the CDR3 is TGTGCCAGCTCACCACGGGGGACCCCGAATCAGCCCCAGCATTTT. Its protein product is CASSPRGTPNQPQHF.

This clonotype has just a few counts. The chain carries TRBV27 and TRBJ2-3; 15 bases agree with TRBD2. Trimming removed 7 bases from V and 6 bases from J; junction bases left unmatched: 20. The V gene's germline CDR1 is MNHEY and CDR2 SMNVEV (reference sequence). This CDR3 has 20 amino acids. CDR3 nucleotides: TGTGCCAGCAATCTTCCGGCAGGACTAGCGGGGGGGCCATCAACCGATACGCAGTATTTT. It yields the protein CASNLPAGLAGGPSTDTQYF.

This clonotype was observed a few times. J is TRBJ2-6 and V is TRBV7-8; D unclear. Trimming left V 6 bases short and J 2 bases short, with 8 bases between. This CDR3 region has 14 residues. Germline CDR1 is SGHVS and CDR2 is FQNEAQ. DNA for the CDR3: TGTGCCAGCAGTTATACACCTGGGGCCAACGTCCTGACTTTC. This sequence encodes CASSYTPGANVLTF.

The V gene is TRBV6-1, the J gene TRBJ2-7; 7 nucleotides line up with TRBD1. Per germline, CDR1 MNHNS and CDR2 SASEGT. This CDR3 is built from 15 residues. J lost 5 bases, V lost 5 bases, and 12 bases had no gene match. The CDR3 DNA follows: TGTGCCAGCAGTACCCTCGACAGGGTTCAGGACGAGCAGTACTTC. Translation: CASSTLDRVQDEQYF.

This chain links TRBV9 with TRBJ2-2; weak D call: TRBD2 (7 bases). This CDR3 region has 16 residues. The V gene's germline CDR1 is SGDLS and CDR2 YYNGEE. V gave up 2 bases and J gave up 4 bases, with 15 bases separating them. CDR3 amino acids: CASSVQGTTGTGELFF. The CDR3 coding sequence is TGTGCCAGCAGCGTCCAGGGGACTACGGGCACCGGGGAGCTGTTTTTT.

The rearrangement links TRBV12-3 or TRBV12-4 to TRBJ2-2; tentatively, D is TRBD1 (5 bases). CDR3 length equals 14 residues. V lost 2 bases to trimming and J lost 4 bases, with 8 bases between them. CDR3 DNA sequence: TGTGCCAGCAGTTTATGGGGCTCCACCGGGGAGCTGTTTTTT. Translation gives CASSLWGSTGELFF.

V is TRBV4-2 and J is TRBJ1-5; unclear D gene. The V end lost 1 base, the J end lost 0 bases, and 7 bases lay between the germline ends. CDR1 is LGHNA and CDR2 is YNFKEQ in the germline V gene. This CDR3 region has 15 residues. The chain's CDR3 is CASSQGVHSNQPQHF. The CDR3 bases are TGTGCCAGCAGCCAAGGGGTCCATAGCAATCAGCCCCAGCATTTT.

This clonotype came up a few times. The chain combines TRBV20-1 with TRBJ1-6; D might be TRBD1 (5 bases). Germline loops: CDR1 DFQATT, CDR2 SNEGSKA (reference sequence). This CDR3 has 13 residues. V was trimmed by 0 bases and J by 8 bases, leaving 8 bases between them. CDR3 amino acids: CSARDRVDSPLHF. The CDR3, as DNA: TGCAGTGCTAGAGACAGGGTTGATTCACCCCTCCACTTT.

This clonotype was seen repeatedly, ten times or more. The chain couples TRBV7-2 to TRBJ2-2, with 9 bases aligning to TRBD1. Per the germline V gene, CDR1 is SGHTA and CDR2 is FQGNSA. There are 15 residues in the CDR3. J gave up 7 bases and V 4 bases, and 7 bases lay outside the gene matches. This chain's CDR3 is CASSSRTGADGELFF. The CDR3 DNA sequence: TGTGCCAGCAGCTCGAGGACAGGGGCAGACGGGGAGCTGTTTTTT.

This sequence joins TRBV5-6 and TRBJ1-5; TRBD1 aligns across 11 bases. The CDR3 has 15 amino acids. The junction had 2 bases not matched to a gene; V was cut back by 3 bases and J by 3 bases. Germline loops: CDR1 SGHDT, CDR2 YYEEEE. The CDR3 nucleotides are TGTGCCAGCAGCTGGGGACAGGGGGTCAATCAGCCCCAGCATTTT. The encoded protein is CASSWGQGVNQPQHF.

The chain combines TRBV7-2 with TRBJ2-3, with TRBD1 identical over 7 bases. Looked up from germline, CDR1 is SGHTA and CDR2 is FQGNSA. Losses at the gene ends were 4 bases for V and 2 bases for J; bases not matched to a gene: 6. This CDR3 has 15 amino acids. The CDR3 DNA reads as TGTGCCAGCAGCTACGTTGGGACAGTCACAGATACGCAGTATTTT. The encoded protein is CASSYVGTVTDTQYF.

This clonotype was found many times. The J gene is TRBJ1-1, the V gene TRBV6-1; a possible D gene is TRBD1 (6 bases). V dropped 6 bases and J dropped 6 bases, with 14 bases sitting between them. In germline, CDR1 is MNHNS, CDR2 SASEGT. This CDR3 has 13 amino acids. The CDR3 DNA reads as TGTGCCAGCAGGCGGAACAGGGATTCTGAAGCTTTCTTT. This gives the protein CASRRNRDSEAFF.

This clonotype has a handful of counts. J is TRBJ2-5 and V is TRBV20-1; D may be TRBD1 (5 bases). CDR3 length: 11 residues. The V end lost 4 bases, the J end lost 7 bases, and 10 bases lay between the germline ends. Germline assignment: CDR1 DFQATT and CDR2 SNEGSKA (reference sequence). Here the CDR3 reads CSATGLATQYF. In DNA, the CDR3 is TGCAGTGCTACAGGGTTGGCGACCCAGTACTTC.

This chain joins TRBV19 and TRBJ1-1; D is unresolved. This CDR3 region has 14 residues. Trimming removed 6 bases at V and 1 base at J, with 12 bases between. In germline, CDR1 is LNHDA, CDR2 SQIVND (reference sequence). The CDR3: CASRTTSGNTEAFF. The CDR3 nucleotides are TGTGCCAGTAGGACGACATCGGGGAACACTGAAGCTTTCTTT. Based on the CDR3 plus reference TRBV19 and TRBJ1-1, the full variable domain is DGGITQSPKYLFRKEGQNVTLSCEQNLNHDAMYWYRQDPGQGLRLIYYSQIVNDFQKGDIAEGYSVSREKKESFPLTVTSAQKNPTAFYLCASRTTSGNTEAFFGQGTRLTVV.

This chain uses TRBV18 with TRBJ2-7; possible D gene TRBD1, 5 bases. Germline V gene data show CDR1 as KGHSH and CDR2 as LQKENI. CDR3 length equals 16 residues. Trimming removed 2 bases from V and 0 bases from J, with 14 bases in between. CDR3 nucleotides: TGTGCCAGCTCACCAGGGATAGGGGCTACCTCCTACGAGCAGTACTTC. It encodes CASSPGIGATSYEQYF. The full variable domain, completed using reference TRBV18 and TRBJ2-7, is NAGVMQNPRHLVRRRGQEARLRCSPMKGHSHVYWYRQLPEEGLKFMVYLQKENIIDESGMPKERFSAEFPKEGPSILRIQQVVRGDSAAYFCASSPGIGATSYEQYFGPGTRLTVT.

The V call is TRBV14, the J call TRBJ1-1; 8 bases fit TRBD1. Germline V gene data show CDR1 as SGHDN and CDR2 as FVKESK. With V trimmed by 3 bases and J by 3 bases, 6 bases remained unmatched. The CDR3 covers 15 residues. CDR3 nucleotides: TGTGCCAGCAGCCAGATGACAGGGGTTGACACTGAAGCTTTCTTT. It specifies CASSQMTGVDTEAFF.

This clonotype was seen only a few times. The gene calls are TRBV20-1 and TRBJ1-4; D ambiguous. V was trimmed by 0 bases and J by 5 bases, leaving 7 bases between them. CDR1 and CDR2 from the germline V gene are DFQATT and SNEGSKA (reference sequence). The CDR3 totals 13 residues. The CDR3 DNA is TGCAGTGCTAGAGATTTCGGGAATGAAAAACTGTTTTTT. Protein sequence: CSARDFGNEKLFF.

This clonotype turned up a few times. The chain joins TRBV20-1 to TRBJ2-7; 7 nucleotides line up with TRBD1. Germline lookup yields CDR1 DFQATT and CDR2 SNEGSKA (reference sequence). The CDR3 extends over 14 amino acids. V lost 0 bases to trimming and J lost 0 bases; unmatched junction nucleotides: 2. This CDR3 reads CSARDAGGSYEQYF. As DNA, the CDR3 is TGCAGTGCTAGAGACGCAGGGGGCTCCTACGAGCAGTACTTC.

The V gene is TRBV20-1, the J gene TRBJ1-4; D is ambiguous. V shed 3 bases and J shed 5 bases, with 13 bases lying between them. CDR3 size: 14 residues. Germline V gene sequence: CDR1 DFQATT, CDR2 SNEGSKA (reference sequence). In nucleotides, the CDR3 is TGCAGTGCTAGCCCAGGCACTCAGAATGAAAAACTGTTTTTT. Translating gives CSASPGTQNEKLFF.

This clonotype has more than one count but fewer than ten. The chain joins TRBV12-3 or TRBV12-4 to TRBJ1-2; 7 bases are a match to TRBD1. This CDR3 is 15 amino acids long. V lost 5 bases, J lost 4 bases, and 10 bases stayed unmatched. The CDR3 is CASSTNLGQAYGYTF. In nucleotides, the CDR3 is TGTGCCAGCAGTACAAACCTCGGACAGGCCTATGGCTACACCTTC.

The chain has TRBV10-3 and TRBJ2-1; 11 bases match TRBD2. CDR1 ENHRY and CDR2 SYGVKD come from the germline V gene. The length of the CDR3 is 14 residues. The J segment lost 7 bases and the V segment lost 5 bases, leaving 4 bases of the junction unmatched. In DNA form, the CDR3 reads TGTGCCATCAGTCCGGGACTAGCGGTTAATGAGCAGTTCTTC. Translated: CAISPGLAVNEQFF.

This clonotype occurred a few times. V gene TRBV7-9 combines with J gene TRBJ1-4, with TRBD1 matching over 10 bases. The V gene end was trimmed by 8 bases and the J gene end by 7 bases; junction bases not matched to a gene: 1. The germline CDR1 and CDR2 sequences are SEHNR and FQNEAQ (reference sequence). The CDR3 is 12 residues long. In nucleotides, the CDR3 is TGTGCCAGCCGACAGGGGGCTGAAAAACTGTTTTTT. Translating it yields CASRQGAEKLFF. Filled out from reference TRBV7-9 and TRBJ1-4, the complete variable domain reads DTGVSQNPRHKITKRGQNVTFRCDPISEHNRLYWYRQTLGQGPEFLTYFQNEAQLEKSRLLSDRFSAERPKGSFSTLEIQRTEQGDSAMYLCASRQGAEKLFFGSGTQLSVL.

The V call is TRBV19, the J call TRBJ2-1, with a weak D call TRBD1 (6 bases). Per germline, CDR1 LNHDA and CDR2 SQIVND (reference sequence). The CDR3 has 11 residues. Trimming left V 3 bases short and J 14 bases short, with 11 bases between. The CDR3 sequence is CASSMGTNEFF. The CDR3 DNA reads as TGTGCCAGTAGTATGGGGACAAACGAGTTCTTC.

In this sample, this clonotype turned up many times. This chain's CDR3 is CASSPYSGGVYEQFF. As DNA, the CDR3 is TGTGCCAGCAGTCCGTACTCAGGGGGCGTGTATGAGCAGTTCTTC. This rearrangement joins TRBV6-1 to TRBJ2-1; 8 nucleotides align to TRBD1. The CDR3 consists of 15 residues. The germline CDR1 and CDR2 sequences are MNHNS and SASEGT. Germline trimming cut 5 bases from V and 8 bases from J; bases unmatched to any gene: 11.

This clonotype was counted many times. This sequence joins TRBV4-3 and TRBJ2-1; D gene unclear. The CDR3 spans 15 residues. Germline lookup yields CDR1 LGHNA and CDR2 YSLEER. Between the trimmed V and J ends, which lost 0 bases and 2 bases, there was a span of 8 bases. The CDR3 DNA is TGCGCCAGCAGCCAAGATCCCCACCCCTACAATGAGCAGTTCTTC. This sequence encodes CASSQDPHPYNEQFF.